This T cell receptor beta chain derives from a study of CD8+CD57+ T cells in acquired aplastic anemia. The template used for profiling TCR beta VDJ and CDR3 was genomic DNA. From the reads, TCRdb called clonotypes with MiXCR, one entry per CDR3 protein. The sample yields about 110,000 distinct CDR3 sequences, about half seen once. The CDR3 loop spans 11 amino acids. The germline V and J ends were trimmed by 8 bases and 5 bases, with 9 bases remaining between them. This chain connects TRBV12-3 or TRBV12-4 to TRBJ1-2; D remains ambiguous. The sequence derives from a human donor in good health, serving as a control. The sequencing input was sorted CD4+, CD8+, or CD8+CD57+ T cells (not recorded which) from PBMCs. CDR3 amino acids: CASATPYGYTF. CDR3 bases: TGTGCCAGCGCGACTCCATATGGCTACACCTTC.